This T cell receptor (beta chain) was recovered during a study of T cells after yellow fever vaccination. This clonotype appeared a few times. Antigen: not known. Each CDR3 protein is one row after TCRdb ran MiXCR on the 5' RACE reads. The table lists hundreds of thousands of distinct CDR3 sequences, roughly 13% of them singletons. Study results and limitations: Most clones from primary vaccination were detected again post-booster (about 95% CD4, 88% CD8).

The receptor's source is a man aged 30-40 years who received the YFV17D yellow fever vaccine. This sample comprised PBMCs, obtained on the day of the yellow fever booster vaccination.

CDR3 protein: CASRPSGGSVSEQFF. The CDR3 DNA reads TGTGCCAGCAGACCTAGTGGCGGGAGTGTTAGTGAGCAGTTCTTC. The chain links TRBV6-2 or TRBV6-3 to TRBJ2-1; 7 bases line up with TRBD2. V was pared by 6 bases and J by 9 bases, with 14 bases of the junction left unmatched. The germline V gene encodes CDR1 MNHEY and CDR2 SVGEGT. There are 15 residues in the CDR3.